Presented here are 22 T cell receptor beta chains from one specimen sequenced in a study of tumor-infiltrating lymphocytes in primary liver carcinoma. Total RNA and DNA came together from about 21-30 mg of bulk tissue without cell sorting. A constant-region primer served to make TCR beta cDNA from about 0.45 ug total RNA. For TCR beta, libraries were produced by three nested multiplex PCR rounds using slightly modified ARM-PCR. The two initial PCR rounds, around 10 cycles each, used TRBV1-TRBV30 forward and C-beta reverse primers. TCRdb redid the calling of the multiplex PCR reads with MiXCR, one entry per CDR3 protein. Among some 100,000 distinct CDR3 sequences listed, around two thirds were seen once. Specimen: liver tumor tissue from sampling region 2. The subset here: tumor region T2, inferior pole. The receptors originated from a woman aged 55-69 years with primary liver carcinoma and hepatitis B virus infection.

Only a few counts were recorded for this clonotype. In DNA form, the CDR3 reads TGTGGCAGTAGCTTACGACTAGCGGGAGATGCGGGGGAGCTGTTTTTT. Amino acids: CGSSLRLAGDAGELFF. The chain employs TRBV11-2 and TRBJ2-2; 12 nucleotides align to TRBD2. CDR1 is SGHAT and CDR2 is FQNNGV in the germline V gene. The CDR3 has 16 amino acids.

A note on this clonotype: The junction differs from germline at one of its ends, possibly a read error. CDR3 region: CSLEDGIVMGNEQFF. The CDR3 bases are TGCAGCCTTGAAGACGGAATTGTCATGGGTAATGAGCAGTTCTTC. The chain is built from TRBV29-1 and TRBJ2-1; D gene unclear. The CDR3 totals 15 residues. The germline gives CDR1 SQVTM, CDR2 ANQGSEA.

V is TRBV30 and J is TRBJ2-3, with 10 bases matching TRBD2. Germline V gene data show CDR1 as GTSNPN and CDR2 as SVGIG (reference sequence). CDR3 length: 16 amino acids. CDR3 bases: TGTGTCCGGAGTCTACCTAGCGGGAGTAGCTCAGATACGCAGTATTTT. It yields the protein CVRSLPSGSSSDTQYF.

This clonotype was seen at least ten times. V and J are TRBV6-1 and TRBJ2-1; 7 bases fit TRBD1. Germline V gives CDR1 MNHNS, CDR2 SASEGT. The CDR3 runs to 16 residues. V shed 1 base and J 3 bases; nucleotides not matched to a gene: 6. CDR3 amino acids: CASSEVVAGGYNEQFF. CDR3 sequence (DNA): TGTGCCAGCAGTGAAGTCGTGGCAGGGGGCTACAATGAGCAGTTCTTC.

This clonotype came up once. The junction departs from the called germline gene at one end, perhaps through a read error. The CDR3 nucleotides are TGTGCTAGCAGCTCCACGACTAAGTACAATGAGCAGTTCTTT. Residues: CASSSTTKYNEQFF. V is TRBV11-3 and J is TRBJ2-1; a possible D gene is TRBD2 (5 bases). The length of the CDR3 is 14 residues. Germline V gives CDR1 SGHNT, CDR2 YENEEA.

A word on this clonotype: One end of the junction does not line up with germline, which may come from a read error. This rearrangement joins TRBV4-1 to TRBJ2-3, with 9 bases matching TRBD1. Germline V gives CDR1 MGHRA, CDR2 YSYEKL. This CDR3 is built from 17 residues. CDR3 protein: CTSSQGPYRGRADTQYF. CDR3 sequence (DNA): TGCACCAGCAGCCAAGGTCCCTACAGGGGGCGAGCGGATACGCAGTATTTT.

About this clonotype itself: At one end, the junction sequence differs from germline, possibly due to a read error. V gene TRBV6-2 or TRBV6-3 combines with J gene TRBJ2-5, with 8 bases identical to TRBD2. The CDR3 contains 15 residues. Germline loops: CDR1 MNHEY, CDR2 SVGEGT. The CDR3 region is CASNYGFTSGETQYF. In DNA, the CDR3 is TGTGCCAGCAATTACGGGTTTACTAGCGGAGAGACCCAGTACTTC.

A note on this clonotype: Sequence at one end of the junction differs from germline and may be a read error. The chain couples TRBV29-1 to TRBJ2-1; D uncertain. Per the germline V gene, CDR1 is SQVTM and CDR2 is ANQGSEA. This CDR3 has 12 amino acids. CDR3 DNA: TGCAGCGTTGAAGGTAGGGTTCTCAATGAGCAGTTC. Translated, it gives CSVEGRVLNEQF.

On this clonotype: One junction end disagrees with the germline gene, perhaps due to a read error. The chain combines TRBV29-1 with TRBJ2-3, with TRBD1 matching over 11 bases. The germline V gene encodes CDR1 SQVTM and CDR2 ANQGSEA. There are 14 residues in the CDR3. For the CDR3, the DNA is TGCATCGTTGAATCTGGGACAGGGGGAGATACGCACTATTTT. Its translation: CIVESGTGGDTHYF.

The chain links TRBV5-1 to TRBJ2-3; TRBD1 matches at 8 bases. Unmatched junction bases numbered 6, after V lost 4 bases and J lost 2 bases. In germline, CDR1 is SGHRS, CDR2 YFSETQ. CDR3 size: 15 residues. In DNA form, the CDR3 reads TGCGCCAGCAGCCGAAGGACAGGGTACACAGATACGCAGTATTTT. It is translated as CASSRRTGYTDTQYF.

In its sample, this clonotype was seen a few times. One end of the junction fails to match germline, which may point to a read error. The CDR3 nucleotides read TGTGCCAGCAGCTTAGCGGCGTGGAGCTCTAGGGCCAACGTCCTGACTTTC. The encoded protein is CASSLAAWSSRANVLTF. V usage is TRBV7-8 and J usage is TRBJ2-6; D is unresolved. CDR1 SGHVS and CDR2 FQNEAQ come from the germline V gene. The CDR3 spans 17 residues. The variable domain in full, with the rest retrieved from reference TRBV7-8 and TRBJ2-6, is GAGVSQSPRYKVAKRGQDVALRCDPISGHVSLFWYQQALGQGPEFLTYFQNEAQLDKSGLPSDRFFAERPEGSVSTLKIQRTQQEDSAVYLCASSLAAWSSRANVLTFGAGSRLTVL.

About this clonotype itself: The conserved final phenylalanine or tryptophan is absent from the CDR3, which likely points to a read error. The rearrangement uses TRBV12-3 or TRBV12-4 and TRBJ1-1; D remains ambiguous. The length of the CDR3 is 13 residues. DNA of the CDR3: TGTGCAAGAAGTGGACGGGAGAACACTGAAGCTTTCCTT. It codes for CARSGRENTEAFL.

The sample holds a few counts of this clonotype. One end of the junction varies from germline; a read error may be responsible. V and J are TRBV11-3 and TRBJ2-2; weak D call: TRBD2 (6 bases). The CDR3 spans 15 residues. Germline-derived CDR1 and CDR2 are SGHNT and YENEEA. The CDR3 spells CASGLGTRRTGGLFF. For the CDR3, the DNA is TGTGCCAGCGGCTTAGGAACTAGAAGAACCGGGGGGCTGTTTTTT.

Remarks on this clonotype: Mismatch with germline at one junction end may stem from a read error. The rearrangement uses TRBV11-2 and TRBJ1-2; D not resolved. The CDR3 spans 13 residues. The V gene's germline CDR1 is SGHAT and CDR2 FQNNGV. CDR3 DNA sequence: TGTGGCAGCTGCTTGAGAGGGTGCTATGGCTACACCTTC. Its translation: CGSCLRGCYGYTF. Full variable domain (missing parts from reference TRBV11-2 and TRBJ1-2): EAGVAQSPRYKIIEKRQSVAFWCNPISGHATLYWYQQILGQGPKLLIQFQNNGVVDDSQLPKDRFSAERLKGVDSTLKIQPAKLEDSAVYLCGSCLRGCYGYTFGSGTRLTVV.

This clonotype was observed once. The CDR3 ends on some other residue instead of the conserved phenylalanine or tryptophan, so this is likely a read error. The chain carries TRBV29-1 and TRBJ2-6; D may be TRBD2 (6 bases). In germline, CDR1 is SQVTM, CDR2 ANQGSEA. The CDR3 covers 15 residues. The CDR3 region has the DNA TGCAGCGTTGTGGGGGAAGGGACTGGGGGCAACGTCCTGACTTTA. Protein product: CSVVGEGTGGNVLTL.

Concerning this clonotype: Being one base from a much bigger clone, this may be a read error. The chain joins TRBV7-8 to TRBJ2-1, with unresolved D. This CDR3 is 15 amino acids long. The V and J ends lost 1 base and 10 bases respectively, with 17 bases between them. In germline, CDR1 is SGHVS, CDR2 FQNEAQ. This chain's CDR3 is CASSLDPATSWEQFF. Here the CDR3 DNA reads TGTGCCAGCAGCTTAGATCCGGCTACTTCATGGGAGCAGTTCTTC.

On this clonotype: The germline gene is not matched at one end of the junction; a read error may be the cause. CDR3: CASSRSGLARDTGERFF. In nucleotides, the CDR3 is TGTGCCAGCAGTCGGTCGGGACTAGCGAGAGACACCGGGGAGCGGTTTTTT. The V gene is TRBV6-5, the J gene TRBJ2-2; TRBD2 matches at 10 bases. Germline V lookup: CDR1 MNHEY, CDR2 SVGAGI. CDR3 length: 17 amino acids.

As to this clonotype: The germline gene is not matched at one end of the junction; a read error may be the cause. This chain links TRBV6-6 with TRBJ2-1; 9 positions match TRBD2. This CDR3 has 15 amino acids. Germline V gives CDR1 MNHNY, CDR2 SVGAGI (reference sequence). CDR3 in DNA: TGTGCCAGCAGTTCCGGGACTAGCCTCTACAATGAGCAATTCTTC. Translating gives CASSSGTSLYNEQFF.

This clonotype rates as large (0.1 to 1%). The rearrangement links TRBV11-3 to TRBJ2-1; TRBD2 matches 9 bases. Per germline, CDR1 SGHNT and CDR2 YENEEA. Trimming at V came to 1 base and at J to 3 bases, leaving 10 bases not matched to a gene. There are 18 residues in the CDR3. The CDR3 region has the DNA TGTGCCAGCAGCTTAGGTCAAGGCGGGAGGGCCGGCTACAATGAGCAGTTCTTC. It specifies CASSLGQGGRAGYNEQFF.

To note about this clonotype: Just one base apart from a much larger clone, this may be a read error. V usage is TRBV28 and J usage is TRBJ1-2; no clear D gene. CDR3 length: 13 amino acids. From germline, CDR1 is MDHEN and CDR2 SYDVKM. CDR3 in amino acids: CASRYTQSYCYTF. The CDR3, as DNA: TGTGCCAGCAGATATACACAGAGCTATTGCTACACCTTC.

Comments on this clonotype: Sequence at one end of the junction differs from germline and may be a read error. V gene TRBV28 combines with J gene TRBJ2-5, with D uncertain. The CDR3 has 14 amino acids. The germline CDR1 and CDR2 sequences are MDHEN and SYDVKM. For the CDR3, the DNA is TGTGGCAGCAGCCTTCGATTGAGGTTAGAGACCCAGTACTTC. Amino acids: CGSSLRLRLETQYF.

As for this clonotype: This CDR3 fails to terminate in the conserved phenylalanine or tryptophan, so it likely reflects a read error. The genes are TRBV28 and TRBJ2-1; no clear D. The CDR3 is 12 amino acids. Germline CDR1 is MDHEN and CDR2 is SYDVKM. The CDR3 reads CVSSWGHYEQFL. In DNA, the CDR3 is TGTGTCAGCAGTTGGGGTCACTATGAGCAGTTCTTA.